Presented here are 2 T cell receptor beta chains from one specimen sequenced in a study of blood T cell repertoires in COVID-19. Sequencing used immunoSEQ multiplex PCR; TCRdb keeps in-frame clones, though not all of them. The sample yields 340,000 or so clones, more than 70% seen once. Material for sequencing was peripheral blood. The receptor set was obtained from a man in his thirties or forties with active or convalescent COVID-19.

This clone has more than one count but fewer than ten. The chain combines TRBV15 with TRBJ2-5, with a tentative D call TRBD1 (6 bases). The germline V gene encodes CDR1 LNHNV and CDR2 YYDKDF (reference sequence). Between the trimmed V and J ends, which lost 7 bases and 2 bases, there was a span of 23 bases. The CDR3 is 17 residues long. The CDR3 region has the DNA TGTGCCACCATAGGGCGAGACCCGGACAGTGCTCAAGAGACCCAGTACTTC. This sequence encodes CATIGRDPDSAQETQYF.

The chain uses TRBV6-2 or TRBV6-3 and TRBJ2-5, with 8 positions matching TRBD1. This CDR3 spans 18 amino acids. With 0 bases clipped from V and 0 bases from J, the junction kept 9 bases outside the gene matches. Germline V gives CDR1 MNHEY, CDR2 SVGEGT. The CDR3 DNA reads as TGTGCCAGCAGTTACTCCCGCGGGACAGGATGGGACCAAGAGACCCAGTACTTC. Protein product: CASSYSRGTGWDQETQYF.